This T cell receptor (beta chain) was recovered during a study of post-analysis software for immune sequencing data. Study background: Disease trajectories encompassed relapsing-remitting, secondary progressive and progressive-relapsing multiple sclerosis.

Study results and limitations: A handful of TRBV segments occurring more often in patients than controls included TRBV5-6, TRBV5-1 and TRBV20-1.

Germline V gene sequence: CDR1 SGHRS, CDR2 YFSETQ. The V and J ends lost 4 bases and 7 bases respectively, with 15 bases between them. This CDR3 spans 14 amino acids. A note on this clonotype: Its antigen remains unknown.

Prepared libraries of TCR beta cDNA carried unique molecular identifiers. MiXCR, run by TCRdb on the PCR reads, gives a single entry per CDR3 protein. Altogether 650,000 to 850,000 distinct CDR3 sequences are present, around 45% being singletons, with the ten largest covering roughly 4.9%. The rearrangement links TRBV5-1 to TRBJ2-1; a weak D match, TRBD1 (6 bases). Input material: blood. This TCR derives from a girl between 5 and 17 years old with multiple sclerosis. The CDR3 DNA reads as TGCGCCAGCAGCCTCGCGTCGGACAGTAATGAGCAGTTCTTC. As protein: CASSLASDSNEQFF.